This entry lists 24 T cell receptor beta chains sequenced from one sample in a study of cytomegalovirus exposure and HLA in healthy donors. The PCR ran on 60 Vbeta and 13 Jbeta primers. Here immunoSEQ multiplex PCR was the method, and the copy in TCRdb shows in-frame clones only, minus some. The profile shows around 220,000 clones, roughly 80% of them singletons. The specimen sequenced was PBMCs. Receptors were obtained from a girl aged 2 to 10 in good health and CMV-seronegative.

The chain recombines TRBV25-1 with TRBJ2-1; 16 positions match TRBD2. V gave up 3 bases and J gave up 3 bases; unmatched junction bases: 5. The CDR3 has 18 amino acids. Germline V gene data show CDR1 as MGHDK and CDR2 as SYGVNS. CDR3 in DNA: TGTGCCAGCAGTGACTGGGGGACTAGCGGGAGGGGCTACAATGAGCAGTTCTTC. Translated, it gives CASSDWGTSGRGYNEQFF.

This clone came up once. V is TRBV4-1 and J is TRBJ2-1, with unresolved D. Germline V CDR1 and CDR2: MGHRA, YSYEKL. CDR3 size: 16 residues. V lost 1 base and J lost 3, with 13 bases in between. The CDR3 DNA reads TGCGCCAGCAGCCAAGTAGCTCCTTCCGACTACAATGAGCAGTTCTTC. It is translated as CASSQVAPSDYNEQFF.

This chain connects TRBV6-5 to TRBJ1-1, with a tentative D call TRBD1 (5 bases). This CDR3 region has 16 residues. The V end lost 2 bases, the J end lost 1 base, and 14 bases lay between the germline ends. Germline V gene data show CDR1 as MNHEY and CDR2 as SVGAGI. As DNA, the CDR3 is TGTGCCAGCAGTTACGGGCCAGGGCGGGGGAACACTGAAGCTTTCTTT. This codes for CASSYGPGRGNTEAFF.

This clone has just one count. The rearrangement links TRBV28 to TRBJ2-3, with D possibly matching TRBD2 (7 bases). Germline values: CDR1 MDHEN, CDR2 SYDVKM. The CDR3 sequence is 15 residues long. Trimming removed 3 bases at V and 3 bases at J, with 13 bases between. CDR3 nucleotides: TGTGCCAGCAGTTTGGGGGGGGCGCCGACAGATACGCAGTATTTT. Amino acids: CASSLGGAPTDTQYF.

The chain is built from TRBV6-5 and TRBJ2-1; TRBD1 aligns across 11 bases. V gave up 6 bases and J gave up 4 bases; unmatched junction bases: 2. The CDR3 contains 14 residues. CDR1 and CDR2 from the germline V gene are MNHEY and SVGAGI. The CDR3 DNA reads TGTGCCAGCAGAGGACAGGGGGCGTACAATGAGCAGTTCTTC. Its protein product is CASRGQGAYNEQFF.

The chain employs TRBV15 and TRBJ2-1; the match to TRBD2 covers 10 bases. The J segment lost 3 bases and the V segment lost 1 base, leaving 3 bases of the junction unmatched. The CDR3 has 16 residues. Germline V CDR1 and CDR2: LNHNV, YYDKDF (reference sequence). The CDR3, as DNA: TGTGCCACCAGCAGAGTGCTAGCGGGAGTCTACAATGAGCAGTTCTTC. It translates to CATSRVLAGVYNEQFF. Supplemented by reference TRBV15 and TRBJ2-1, the full variable domain reads DAMVIQNPRYQVTQFGKPVTLSCSQTLNHNVMYWYQQKSSQAPKLLFHYYDKDFNNEADTPDNFQSRRPNTSFCFLDIRSPGLGDTAMYLCATSRVLAGVYNEQFFGPGTRLTVL.

In its sample, this clone was seen once. The chain carries TRBV5-1 and TRBJ1-1, with TRBD1 as a possible D gene (6 bases). This CDR3 is 18 amino acids long. Germline lookup yields CDR1 SGHRS and CDR2 YFSETQ. Between the trimmed V and J ends, which lost 4 bases and 0 bases, there was a span of 22 bases. In DNA, the CDR3 is TGCGCCAGCAGCGTAGGACTCGGACAGACGGAAATGAACACTGAAGCTTTCTTT. Translation gives CASSVGLGQTEMNTEAFF.

This chain connects TRBV2 to TRBJ1-2; 10 positions match TRBD1. The germline V gene encodes CDR1 SNHLY and CDR2 FYNNEI. V shed 4 bases and J 4 bases; nucleotides not matched to a gene: 9. The CDR3 covers 16 residues. CDR3 bases: TGTGCCAGCAGTGTGCCCCGGGACAGGGGCGGCTATGGCTACACCTTC. Amino acids: CASSVPRDRGGYGYTF.

This clone was recorded only once. J is TRBJ2-7 and V is TRBV10-1, with TRBD2 as a possible D gene (5 bases). CDR3 length: 12 residues. V was clipped by 4 bases and J by 3 bases, with 7 bases between them. CDR1 and CDR2 (germline): WNHNN, SYGVQD (reference sequence). As DNA, the CDR3 is TGCGCCAGCAGTGCCGGAGGCTACGAGCAGTACTTC. It is translated as CASSAGGYEQYF.

V usage is TRBV6-6 and J usage is TRBJ1-5; maybe TRBD1 (5 bases). Trimming removed 6 bases from V and 3 bases from J, with 18 bases in between. Germline CDR1 and CDR2: MNHNY and SVGAGI (reference sequence). The CDR3 totals 16 residues. CDR3 bases: TGTGCCAGCAGCCGCACTCGACAGATAGACAATCAGCCCCAGCATTTT. Translated, it gives CASSRTRQIDNQPQHF.

The chain recombines TRBV29-1 with TRBJ2-5, with D possibly being TRBD1 (6 bases). CDR1 and CDR2 (germline): SQVTM, ANQGSEA. V was shortened by 7 bases and J by 5 bases, with 14 bases between the two germline ends. The CDR3 is made up of 12 amino acids. Written as DNA, the CDR3 is TGCAGCGGAGCACAGGGACGGGAGACCCAGTACTTC. Translation gives CSGAQGRETQYF.

This rearrangement joins TRBV19 to TRBJ2-3; perhaps TRBD2 as D (6 bases). Germline CDR1 is LNHDA and CDR2 is SQIVND (reference sequence). V lost 1 base and J 2 bases, leaving 13 bases between the germline ends. The CDR3 consists of 16 residues. The CDR3 DNA reads TGTGCCAGTAGTATAGGTTCCGGGAGCTCCACAGATACGCAGTATTTT. Its translation: CASSIGSGSSTDTQYF. Looking up the rest from reference TRBV19 and TRBJ2-3 gives the full variable domain: DGGITQSPKYLFRKEGQNVTLSCEQNLNHDAMYWYRQDPGQGLRLIYYSQIVNDFQKGDIAEGYSVSREKKESFPLTVTSAQKNPTAFYLCASSIGSGSSTDTQYFGPGTRLTVL.

The CDR3 loop is CSVGAGEQFF. The CDR3, as DNA: TGCAGCGTCGGAGCGGGGGAGCAGTTCTTC. V and J are TRBV29-1 and TRBJ2-1; 7 bases match TRBD2. The length of the CDR3 is 10 residues. With V trimmed by 6 bases and J by 10 bases, 3 bases remained unmatched. CDR1 and CDR2 from the germline V gene are SQVTM and ANQGSEA.

CDR3 sequence (DNA): TGTGCCACCAGCCGCACAGGTCCCTCCTACGAGCAGTACTTC. As protein: CATSRTGPSYEQYF. The J gene is TRBJ2-7, the V gene TRBV15; tentative D call: TRBD1 (5 bases). This CDR3 contains 14 residues. Trimming pared 5 bases from V and 0 bases from J, leaving 11 bases between. Germline CDR1 reads LNHNV; CDR2 reads YYDKDF (reference sequence). Full variable domain (missing parts from reference TRBV15 and TRBJ2-7): DAMVIQNPRYQVTQFGKPVTLSCSQTLNHNVMYWYQQKSSQAPKLLFHYYDKDFNNEADTPDNFQSRRPNTSFCFLDIRSPGLGDTAMYLCATSRTGPSYEQYFGPGTRLTVT.

The chain recombines TRBV6-5 with TRBJ2-3, with D unclear. CDR1 and CDR2 from the germline V gene are MNHEY and SVGAGI. This CDR3 region has 14 residues. V lost 6 bases to trimming and J lost 3 bases, with 13 bases between them. CDR3 amino acids: CASRSYRRTDTQYF. CDR3 DNA sequence: TGTGCCAGCAGATCCTACCGTAGAACAGATACGCAGTATTTT.

DNA of the CDR3: TGTGCCAGCTCACCTGACTGGAGCACAGATACGCAGTATTTT. Translating it yields CASSPDWSTDTQYF. The chain has TRBV18 and TRBJ2-3; the D is unclear. The CDR3 contains 14 residues. V was cut by 3 bases and J by 0 bases, with 7 bases left in between. Germline CDR1 is KGHSH and CDR2 is LQKENI.

The chain employs TRBV7-8 and TRBJ1-1, with TRBD1 matching over 7 bases. Looked up from germline, CDR1 is SGHVS and CDR2 is FQNEAQ. The CDR3 contains 15 residues. V lost 2 bases and J lost 4; bases outside the gene matches: 7. CDR3 sequence (DNA): TGTGCCAGCAGCTTATACAGGGGCAGGGGCACTGAAGCTTTCTTT. Translating gives CASSLYRGRGTEAFF.

The chain joins TRBV2 to TRBJ1-2, with D possibly matching TRBD1 (5 bases). V was cut by 5 bases and J by 0 bases, with 10 bases left in between. Germline CDR1 SNHLY, CDR2 FYNNEI. The CDR3 covers 14 residues. CDR3 region: CASSYRLTNYGYTF. In DNA, the CDR3 is TGTGCCAGCAGTTACAGGCTTACTAACTATGGCTACACCTTC.

The CDR3 DNA is TGTGCCAGCAGTGAAGTTGGGTACGGGAGTGAAGCTTTCTTT. It specifies CASSEVGYGSEAFF. V usage is TRBV6-1 and J usage is TRBJ1-1; D uncertain. The V gene lost 1 base and the J gene lost 7 bases, with 13 bases spanning the gap. Germline loops: CDR1 MNHNS, CDR2 SASEGT. The CDR3 is 14 residues long.

Remarks on this clone: Other nucleotide sequences from this sample produce the same CDR3. The genes are TRBV4-2 and TRBJ1-5, with D unclear. Germline loops: CDR1 LGHNA, CDR2 YNFKEQ. CDR3 length equals 14 residues. Trimming cost V 1 base and J 7 bases, with 11 bases left between them. This chain's CDR3 is CASSQVGVGQPQHF. CDR3 in DNA: TGTGCCAGCAGCCAAGTCGGGGTGGGCCAGCCCCAGCATTTT.

The chain couples TRBV10-3 to TRBJ2-1; 10 nucleotides match TRBD1. The CDR3 covers 14 residues. V shed 7 bases and J 6 bases; nucleotides not matched to a gene: 6. The germline gives CDR1 ENHRY, CDR2 SYGVKD. CDR3 coding DNA: TGTGCCATCACTCGACAGGGGGCCCTCAATGAGCAGTTCTTC. Translated: CAITRQGALNEQFF.

The genes are TRBV19 and TRBJ1-5, with 10 bases fitting TRBD1. The germline gives CDR1 LNHDA, CDR2 SQIVND (reference sequence). The CDR3 is 17 amino acids. V dropped 6 bases and J dropped 2; count of bases not matched to a gene: 10. DNA for the CDR3: TGTGCCAGTAGCCCTTGGGACAGGGGCAGTGGCAATCAGCCCCAGCATTTT. Its translation: CASSPWDRGSGNQPQHF.

V usage is TRBV2 and J usage is TRBJ2-1, with 14 nucleotides matching TRBD2. J gave up 7 bases and V 10 bases, and 6 bases lay outside the gene matches. The CDR3 is 14 residues long. Germline V gives CDR1 SNHLY, CDR2 FYNNEI. CDR3 in amino acids: CATTSGGAWNEQFF. In DNA form, the CDR3 reads TGTGCCACGACTAGCGGGGGGGCGTGGAATGAGCAGTTCTTC.

This clone was counted once. The V call is TRBV29-1, the J call TRBJ2-1; 10 positions match TRBD2. Germline V gene sequence: CDR1 SQVTM, CDR2 ANQGSEA. The CDR3 is 14 amino acids. The J segment lost 4 bases and the V segment lost 4 bases, leaving 4 bases of the junction unmatched. CDR3 protein: CSVGAGGIYNEQFF. In nucleotides, the CDR3 is TGCAGCGTTGGAGCGGGGGGGATATACAATGAGCAGTTCTTC.